This passage covers 18 T cell receptor beta chains from one sample sequenced in a study of cytomegalovirus exposure and HLA in healthy donors (TCRdb year 2017). The library was obtained by the immunoSEQ multiplex PCR assay. A mixture of 60 forward primers for TCR Vbeta segments and 13 reverse primers for TCR Jbeta segments was used in the multiplex PCR. TCRdb obtained this table from immuneACCESS and retained in-frame rearrangements with V and J assigned. These tables miss some clones; where compared with another copy, unresolved V genes account for less than half of the shortfall, and the remainder is unexplained. This sample's table has entries for about 50,000 clones. The top ten constitute around 12% of the sample. Source material: PBMCs. Source of these receptors: a man younger than 35 in good health and CMV-seropositive.

The genes are TRBV19 and TRBJ1-5; a weak D match, TRBD1 (5 bases). The CDR3 sequence is 13 residues long. The ends were cut back, 1 base at V and 6 bases at J, with 7 bases in the middle. Germline lookup yields CDR1 LNHDA and CDR2 SQIVND (reference sequence). The CDR3 sequence: CASSIGGGQPQHF. The DNA of the CDR3 is TGTGCCAGTAGTATAGGGGGCGGTCAGCCCCAGCATTTT.

The chain carries TRBV7-8 and TRBJ2-7; TRBD2 aligns across 11 bases. Trimming cost V 7 bases and J 5 bases; bases outside gene matches: 7. The CDR3 is made up of 14 amino acids. Germline V gives CDR1 SGHVS, CDR2 FQNEAQ. The CDR3 loop reads CASTKLAGVNEQYF. The CDR3 DNA sequence: TGTGCCAGCACCAAACTAGCGGGAGTTAACGAGCAGTACTTC.

The chain is built from TRBV9 and TRBJ2-3; the D gene is possibly TRBD2 (6 bases). Germline lookup yields CDR1 SGDLS and CDR2 YYNGEE. V was shortened by 0 bases and J by 6 bases, with 14 bases between the two germline ends. The CDR3 has 15 residues. The CDR3 loop reads CASSVEDYLGDTQYF. The CDR3 DNA is TGTGCCAGCAGCGTAGAGGACTACCTCGGGGATACGCAGTATTTT.

The chain couples TRBV5-1 to TRBJ2-7, with D unresolved. The V end was cut by 0 bases, the J end by 2 bases, with 6 bases between. The CDR3 consists of 13 residues. Germline assignment: CDR1 SGHRS and CDR2 YFSETQ. CDR3 DNA sequence: TGCGCCAGCAGCTTGGTAGCAGCCTACGAGCAGTACTTC. Its translation: CASSLVAAYEQYF.

J is TRBJ1-2 and V is TRBV29-1; 8 bases fit TRBD1. The ends lost 6 bases at V and 6 bases at J; junction bases unmatched: 6. CDR3 size: 12 residues. Germline V gives CDR1 SQVTM, CDR2 ANQGSEA. Here the CDR3 reads CSVPQDRDGYTF. The CDR3 DNA reads as TGCAGCGTGCCCCAGGACAGGGATGGCTACACCTTC.

This chain uses TRBV5-1 with TRBJ1-6, with 7 bases matching TRBD1. Germline trimming cut 3 bases from V and 7 bases from J; bases unmatched to any gene: 7. Germline-derived CDR1 and CDR2 are SGHRS and YFSETQ. The CDR3 is made up of 15 amino acids. CDR3 residues: CASSSLETGNSPLHF. Written as DNA, the CDR3 is TGCGCCAGCAGCTCCCTTGAGACAGGGAATTCACCCCTCCACTTT.

The chain carries TRBV4-2 and TRBJ2-7, with 7 nucleotides matching TRBD1. The J segment lost 5 bases and the V segment lost 1 base, leaving 11 bases of the junction unmatched. The germline V gene encodes CDR1 LGHNA and CDR2 YNFKEQ. The CDR3 extends over 16 amino acids. DNA of the CDR3: TGTGCCAGCAGCCAAGCCCCGACAGGGATCGGAGACGAGCAGTACTTC. Its protein is CASSQAPTGIGDEQYF.

V is TRBV27 and J is TRBJ1-1, with 9 positions matching TRBD1. V gave up 6 bases and J gave up 2 bases; unmatched junction bases: 1. CDR3 length: 13 amino acids. CDR1 is MNHEY and CDR2 is SMNVEV in the germline V gene (reference sequence). DNA of the CDR3: TGTGCCAGCAGGGACAGGGGAAACACTGAAGCTTTCTTT. Amino acids: CASRDRGNTEAFF.

The genes are TRBV7-3 and TRBJ2-3; 7 nucleotides align to TRBD2. V lost 2 bases, J lost 0 bases, and 8 bases stayed unmatched. Germline CDR1 reads SGHTA; CDR2 reads FQGTGA. The CDR3 consists of 17 residues. CDR3 DNA sequence: TGTGCCAGCAGCTTAGGTCGGGCGGGAGTAAGCACAGATACGCAGTATTTT. Protein sequence: CASSLGRAGVSTDTQYF. The whole variable domain, remainder taken from reference TRBV7-3 and TRBJ2-3, is GAGVSQTPSNKVTEKGKYVELRCDPISGHTALYWYRQSLGQGPEFLIYFQGTGAADDSGLPNDRFFAVRPEGSVSTLKIQRTERGDSAVYLCASSLGRAGVSTDTQYFGPGTRLTVL.

This chain connects TRBV7-9 to TRBJ2-2; 10 nucleotides agree with TRBD2. Losses at the gene ends were 1 base for V and 7 bases for J; bases not matched to a gene: 6. The CDR3 runs 16 residues. Germline V gives CDR1 SEHNR, CDR2 FQNEAQ (reference sequence). The CDR3 DNA follows: TGTGCCAGCAGCTTAGAGGCTAGCGGGAGTTACGGGGAGCTGTTTTTT. It specifies CASSLEASGSYGELFF.

The chain employs TRBV6-5 and TRBJ2-7; weak D call: TRBD2 (6 bases). The CDR3 is 14 amino acids. The V end lost 6 bases, the J end lost 2 bases, and 14 bases lay between the germline ends. Germline values: CDR1 MNHEY, CDR2 SVGAGI. CDR3 sequence reads: CASRLAVPTYEQYF. CDR3 bases: TGTGCCAGCAGGTTAGCGGTACCAACCTACGAGCAGTACTTC.

V and J are TRBV5-4 and TRBJ1-1, with 9 positions matching TRBD1. With V trimmed by 5 bases and J by 2 bases, 4 bases remained unmatched. From germline, CDR1 is SGHNT and CDR2 YYREEE (reference sequence). This CDR3 has 14 residues. CDR3 residues: CASRLQGANTEAFF. CDR3 DNA: TGTGCCAGCAGGCTACAGGGGGCAAACACTGAAGCTTTCTTT. The full variable domain, with the rest looked up from reference TRBV5-4 and TRBJ1-1, is ETGVTQSPTHLIKTRGQQVTLRCSSQSGHNTVSWYQQALGQGPQFIFQYYREEENGRGNFPPRFSGLQFPNYSSELNVNALELDDSALYLCASRLQGANTEAFFGQGTRLTVV.

The rearrangement uses TRBV11-3 and TRBJ2-5; a weak D match, TRBD2 (6 bases). The CDR3 has 15 residues. Trimming took off 3 bases at V and 5 bases at J, with 16 bases between the two ends. Germline V gene sequence: CDR1 SGHNT, CDR2 YENEEA. CDR3 in amino acids: CASSFTGTGTETQYF. The CDR3 nucleotides read TGTGCCAGCAGCTTCACCGGGACTGGTACGGAGACCCAGTACTTC.

The chain links TRBV29-1 to TRBJ2-3; 7 nucleotides match TRBD2. CDR1 is SQVTM, CDR2 ANQGSEA, per germline. J gave up 3 bases and V 2 bases, and 8 bases lay outside the gene matches. The CDR3 extends over 15 amino acids. CDR3 in amino acids: CSVEWSGRVTDTQYF. The CDR3 coding sequence is TGCAGCGTTGAATGGTCAGGGAGGGTTACAGATACGCAGTATTTT.

The chain couples TRBV5-1 to TRBJ2-5; D perhaps matches TRBD2 (6 bases). The V gene's germline CDR1 is SGHRS and CDR2 YFSETQ. The V end lost 3 bases, the J end lost 5 bases, and 11 bases lay between the germline ends. The CDR3 consists of 13 residues. The CDR3, as DNA: TGCGCCAGCAGCTCAGCGGGCGTGGAGACCCAGTACTTC. It codes for CASSSAGVETQYF.

The rearrangement links TRBV6-5 to TRBJ1-5, with 8 positions matching TRBD1. This CDR3 region has 14 residues. Trimming took 4 bases from V and 7 from J; bases not matched to a gene: 6. Germline V lookup: CDR1 MNHEY, CDR2 SVGAGI. CDR3: CASSSGQGRQPQHF. CDR3 DNA: TGTGCCAGCAGTTCCGGACAGGGAAGGCAGCCCCAGCATTTT.

The chain links TRBV7-8 to TRBJ2-5; 12 bases agree with TRBD2. Germline trimming cut 2 bases from V and 5 bases from J; bases unmatched to any gene: 3. Germline CDR1 is SGHVS and CDR2 is FQNEAQ. The CDR3 is 15 amino acids. The CDR3: CASSLLAGGSETQYF. The DNA of the CDR3 is TGTGCCAGCAGCTTACTAGCGGGAGGGAGCGAGACCCAGTACTTC. The whole variable domain, filled in from reference TRBV7-8 and TRBJ2-5, reads GAGVSQSPRYKVAKRGQDVALRCDPISGHVSLFWYQQALGQGPEFLTYFQNEAQLDKSGLPSDRFFAERPEGSVSTLKIQRTQQEDSAVYLCASSLLAGGSETQYFGPGTRLLVL.

The chain carries TRBV19 and TRBJ1-3; 7 nucleotides match TRBD1. Germline V gene sequence: CDR1 LNHDA, CDR2 SQIVND (reference sequence). The V gene end was trimmed by 6 bases and the J gene end by 0 bases; junction bases not matched to a gene: 5. The CDR3 has 15 amino acids. CDR3 sequence: CASRARGNSGNTIYF. Written as DNA, the CDR3 is TGTGCCAGTAGAGCCAGGGGGAACTCTGGAAACACCATATATTTT.